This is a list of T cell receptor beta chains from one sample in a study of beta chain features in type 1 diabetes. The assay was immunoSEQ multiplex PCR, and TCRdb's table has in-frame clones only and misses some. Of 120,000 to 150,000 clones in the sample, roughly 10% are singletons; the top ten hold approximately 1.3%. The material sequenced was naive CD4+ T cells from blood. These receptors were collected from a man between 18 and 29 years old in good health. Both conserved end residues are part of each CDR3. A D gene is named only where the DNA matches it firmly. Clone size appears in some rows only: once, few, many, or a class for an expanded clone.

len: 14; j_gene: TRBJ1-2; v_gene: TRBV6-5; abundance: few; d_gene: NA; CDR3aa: CASSSIGGDYGYTF; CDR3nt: TGTGCCAGCAGCTCGATCGGGGGGGACTATGGCTACACCTTC
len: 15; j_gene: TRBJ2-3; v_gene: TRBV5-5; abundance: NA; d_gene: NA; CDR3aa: CASSLTAASTDTQYF; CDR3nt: TGTGCCAGCAGCCTAACAGCAGCTAGCACAGATACGCAGTATTTT
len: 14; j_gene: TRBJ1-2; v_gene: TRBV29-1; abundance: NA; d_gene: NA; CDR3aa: CSVEVGKGVYGYTF; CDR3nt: TGCAGCGTTGAAGTCGGGAAAGGAGTTTATGGCTACACCTTC
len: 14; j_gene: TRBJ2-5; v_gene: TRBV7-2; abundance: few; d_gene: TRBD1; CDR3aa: CASSFGTAGETQYF; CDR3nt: TGTGCCAGCAGCTTCGGGACAGCCGGAGAGACCCAGTACTTC
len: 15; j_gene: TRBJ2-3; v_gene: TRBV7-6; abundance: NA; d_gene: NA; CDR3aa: CASSSRLSSTDTQYF; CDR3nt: TGTGCCAGCAGCTCGAGACTCTCTAGCACAGATACGCAGTATTTT
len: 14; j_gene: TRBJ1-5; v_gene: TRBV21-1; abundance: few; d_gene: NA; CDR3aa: CASSLDRDNQPQHF; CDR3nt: TGTGCCAGCAGCCTCGACAGGGACAATCAGCCCCAGCATTTT
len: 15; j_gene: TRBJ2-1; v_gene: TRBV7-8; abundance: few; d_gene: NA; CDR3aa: CASSLVGHPYNEQFF; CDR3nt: TGTGCCAGCAGCTTAGTCGGACACCCCTACAATGAGCAGTTCTTC
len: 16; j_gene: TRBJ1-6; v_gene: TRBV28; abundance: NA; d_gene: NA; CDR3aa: CASSFRTSSYNSPLHF; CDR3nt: TGTGCCAGCAGTTTTAGGACAAGCTCCTATAATTCACCCCTCCACTTT
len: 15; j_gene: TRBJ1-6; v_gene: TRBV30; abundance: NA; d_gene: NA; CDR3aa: CAWALIEGHNSPLHF; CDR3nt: TGTGCCTGGGCCTTGATCGAGGGTCATAATTCACCCCTCCACTTT
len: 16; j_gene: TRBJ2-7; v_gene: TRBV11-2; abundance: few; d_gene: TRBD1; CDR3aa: CASSLADRGRRDEQYF; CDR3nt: TGTGCCAGCAGCTTAGCCGACAGGGGTAGGAGGGACGAGCAGTACTTC
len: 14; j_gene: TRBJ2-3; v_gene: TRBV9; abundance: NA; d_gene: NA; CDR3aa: CASTRQPSTDTQYF; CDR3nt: TGTGCCAGCACCCGACAGCCAAGCACAGATACGCAGTATTTT
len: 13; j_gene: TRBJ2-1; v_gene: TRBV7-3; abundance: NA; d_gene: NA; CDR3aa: CASSSGGLYEQFF; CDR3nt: TGTGCCAGCAGCTCCGGGGGTCTCTATGAGCAGTTCTTC
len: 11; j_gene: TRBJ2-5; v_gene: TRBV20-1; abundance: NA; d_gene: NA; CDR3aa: CSVGRDETQYF; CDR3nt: TGCAGCGTAGGCAGGGATGAGACCCAGTACTTC
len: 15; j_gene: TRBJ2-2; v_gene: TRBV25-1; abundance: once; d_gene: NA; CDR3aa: CASSLYVRAPGSCFF; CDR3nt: NA
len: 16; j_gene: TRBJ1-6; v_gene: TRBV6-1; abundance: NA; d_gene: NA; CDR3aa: CASSDLSLGLNSPLHF; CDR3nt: TGTGCCAGCAGTGACCTGTCGTTAGGACTTAATTCACCCCTCCACTTT
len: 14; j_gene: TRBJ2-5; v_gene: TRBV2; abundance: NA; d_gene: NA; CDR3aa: CASSERQNQETQYF; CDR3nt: TGTGCCAGCAGTGAACGACAGAACCAAGAGACCCAGTACTTC
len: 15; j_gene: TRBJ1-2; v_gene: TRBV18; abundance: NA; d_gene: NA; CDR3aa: CASSMGTTFLYGYTF; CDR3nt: TGTGCCAGCTCAATGGGGACTACCTTTCTCTATGGCTACACCTTC
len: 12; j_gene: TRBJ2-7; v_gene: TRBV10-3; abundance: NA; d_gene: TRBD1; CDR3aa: CAHRDRGLEQYF; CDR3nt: TGTGCCCACCGGGACAGGGGGCTCGAGCAGTACTTC
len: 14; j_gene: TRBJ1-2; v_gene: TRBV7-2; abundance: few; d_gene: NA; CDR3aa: CASSPPGRDYGYTF; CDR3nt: TGTGCCAGCAGCCCCCCCGGGAGGGACTATGGCTACACCTTC
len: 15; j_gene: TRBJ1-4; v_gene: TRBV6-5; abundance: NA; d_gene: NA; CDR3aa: CASNPAAEPNEKLFF; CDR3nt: TGTGCCAGCAATCCCGCGGCGGAGCCTAATGAAAAACTGTTTTTT
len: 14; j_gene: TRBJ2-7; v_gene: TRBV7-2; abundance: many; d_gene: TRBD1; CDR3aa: CASSPRTGPYEQYF; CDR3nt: TGTGCCAGCAGCCCAAGGACAGGGCCCTACGAGCAGTACTTC
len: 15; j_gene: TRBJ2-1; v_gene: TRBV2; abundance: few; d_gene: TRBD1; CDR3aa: CASSGTGGVYNEQFF; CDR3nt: TGTGCCAGCAGTGGGACAGGGGGGGTTTACAATGAGCAGTTCTTC